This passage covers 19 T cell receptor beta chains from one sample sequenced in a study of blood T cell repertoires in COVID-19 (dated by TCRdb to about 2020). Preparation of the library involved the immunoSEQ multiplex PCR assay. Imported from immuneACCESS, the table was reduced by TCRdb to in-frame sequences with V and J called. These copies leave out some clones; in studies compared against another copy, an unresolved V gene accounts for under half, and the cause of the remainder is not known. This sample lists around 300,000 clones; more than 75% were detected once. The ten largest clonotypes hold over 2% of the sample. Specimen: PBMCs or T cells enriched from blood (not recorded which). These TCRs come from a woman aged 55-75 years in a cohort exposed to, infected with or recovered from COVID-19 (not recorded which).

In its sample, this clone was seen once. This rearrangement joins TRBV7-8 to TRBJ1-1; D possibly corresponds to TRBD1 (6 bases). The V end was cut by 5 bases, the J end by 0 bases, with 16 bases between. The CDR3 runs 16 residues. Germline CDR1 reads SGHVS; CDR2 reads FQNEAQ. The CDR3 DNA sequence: TGTGCCAGCAGCCTAGTGGACAGCCTCATGAACACTGAAGCTTTCTTT. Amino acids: CASSLVDSLMNTEAFF.

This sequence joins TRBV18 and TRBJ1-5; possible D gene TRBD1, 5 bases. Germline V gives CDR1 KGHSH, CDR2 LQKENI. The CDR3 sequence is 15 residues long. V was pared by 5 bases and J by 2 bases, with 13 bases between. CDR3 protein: CASSVGQGGNQPQHF. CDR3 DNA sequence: TGTGCCAGCTCAGTTGGCCAGGGTGGCAATCAGCCCCAGCATTTT.

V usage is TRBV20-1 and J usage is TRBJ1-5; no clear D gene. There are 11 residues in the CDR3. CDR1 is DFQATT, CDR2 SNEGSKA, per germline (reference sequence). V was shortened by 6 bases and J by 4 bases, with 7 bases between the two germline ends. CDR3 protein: CSATGNQPQHF. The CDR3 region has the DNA TGCAGTGCCACCGGGAATCAGCCCCAGCATTTT.

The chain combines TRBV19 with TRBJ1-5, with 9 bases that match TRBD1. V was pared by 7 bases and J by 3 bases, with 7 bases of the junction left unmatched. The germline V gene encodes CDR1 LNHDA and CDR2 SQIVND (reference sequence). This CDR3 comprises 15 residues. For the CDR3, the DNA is TGTGCCAGTACCCCGGACAGGGGCTTCAATCAGCCCCAGCATTTT. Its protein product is CASTPDRGFNQPQHF. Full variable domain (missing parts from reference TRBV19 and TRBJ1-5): DGGITQSPKYLFRKEGQNVTLSCEQNLNHDAMYWYRQDPGQGLRLIYYSQIVNDFQKGDIAEGYSVSREKKESFPLTVTSAQKNPTAFYLCASTPDRGFNQPQHFGDGTRLSIL.

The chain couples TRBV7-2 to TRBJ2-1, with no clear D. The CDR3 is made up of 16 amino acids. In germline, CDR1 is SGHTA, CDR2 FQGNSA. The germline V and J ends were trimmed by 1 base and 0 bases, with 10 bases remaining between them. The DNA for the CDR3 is TGTGCCAGCAGCTTAGTAGCCCTTAGCTCCTACAATGAGCAGTTCTTC. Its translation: CASSLVALSSYNEQFF.

CDR3 sequence reads: CASSERTGGGQPQHF. In nucleotides, the CDR3 is TGCGCCAGCAGCGAAAGAACAGGGGGAGGTCAGCCCCAGCATTTT. V and J are TRBV4-1 and TRBJ1-5; the match to TRBD1 covers 8 bases. The J segment lost 6 bases and the V segment lost 5 bases, leaving 9 bases of the junction unmatched. Germline values: CDR1 MGHRA, CDR2 YSYEKL. The CDR3 has 15 amino acids.

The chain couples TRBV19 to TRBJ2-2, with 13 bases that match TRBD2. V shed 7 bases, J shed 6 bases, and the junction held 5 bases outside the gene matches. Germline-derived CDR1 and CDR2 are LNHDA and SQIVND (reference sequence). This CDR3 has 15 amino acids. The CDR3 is CASTPGLAGSGELFF. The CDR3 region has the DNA TGTGCCAGTACCCCGGGACTAGCGGGATCCGGGGAGCTGTTTTTT.

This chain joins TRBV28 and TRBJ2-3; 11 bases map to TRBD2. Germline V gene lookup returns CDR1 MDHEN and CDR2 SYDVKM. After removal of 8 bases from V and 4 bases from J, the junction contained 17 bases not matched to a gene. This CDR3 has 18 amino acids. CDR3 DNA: TGTGCCAGCCCCCCAGGACTAGCGGGCGGTCTCCCCGCAGATACGCAGTATTTT. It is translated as CASPPGLAGGLPADTQYF.

The CDR3 region has the DNA TGTGCCAGCAGTTTAGGGGTAGCGGGAGGTTCCACAGATACGCAGTATTTT. It codes for CASSLGVAGGSTDTQYF. The gene calls are TRBV27 and TRBJ2-3, with TRBD2 matching over 10 bases. The CDR3 contains 17 residues. With V trimmed by 2 bases and J by 2 bases, 7 bases remained unmatched. Germline V gene sequence: CDR1 MNHEY, CDR2 SMNVEV (reference sequence).

DNA of the CDR3: TGCAGTGCTAGTGTGAAGGGACTACACACCGGGGAGCTGTTTTTT. It translates to CSASVKGLHTGELFF. V gene TRBV20-1 combines with J gene TRBJ2-2, with 7 bases that match TRBD2. V dropped 3 bases and J dropped 3; count of bases not matched to a gene: 7. Germline V gives CDR1 DFQATT, CDR2 SNEGSKA (reference sequence). This CDR3 region has 15 residues.

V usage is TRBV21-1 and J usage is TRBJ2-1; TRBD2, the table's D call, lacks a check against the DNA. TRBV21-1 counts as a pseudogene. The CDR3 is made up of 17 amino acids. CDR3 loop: CAAKRGLAGTSYNEQFF. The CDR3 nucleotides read TGTGCCGCAAAAAGGGGGCTAGCGGGAACCTCCTACAATGAGCAGTTCTTC.

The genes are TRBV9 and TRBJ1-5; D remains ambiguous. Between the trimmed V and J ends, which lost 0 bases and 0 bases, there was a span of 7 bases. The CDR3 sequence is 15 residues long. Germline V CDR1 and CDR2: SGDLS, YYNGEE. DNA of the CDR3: TGTGCCAGCAGCGTAGACGGTTATAGCAATCAGCCCCAGCATTTT. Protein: CASSVDGYSNQPQHF.

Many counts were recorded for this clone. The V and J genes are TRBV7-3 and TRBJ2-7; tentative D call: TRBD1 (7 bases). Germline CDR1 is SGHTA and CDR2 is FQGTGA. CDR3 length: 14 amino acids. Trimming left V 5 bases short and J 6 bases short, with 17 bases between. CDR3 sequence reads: CASSTGGGGFEQYF. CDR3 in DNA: TGTGCCAGCAGCACAGGCGGAGGGGGCTTCGAGCAGTACTTC.

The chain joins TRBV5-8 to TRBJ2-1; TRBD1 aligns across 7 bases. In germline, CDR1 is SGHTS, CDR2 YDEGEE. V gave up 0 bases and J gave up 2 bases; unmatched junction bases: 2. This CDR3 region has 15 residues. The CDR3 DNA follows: TGTGCCAGCAGCTTGGGGGACAGTCCCTACAATGAGCAGTTCTTC. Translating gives CASSLGDSPYNEQFF.

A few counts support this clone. CDR3 in amino acids: CASSHRGGTEAFF. CDR3 DNA sequence: TGTGCCAGCAGTCACAGGGGAGGCACTGAAGCTTTCTTT. The chain carries TRBV27 and TRBJ1-1, with 7 bases fitting TRBD1. The V gene's germline CDR1 is MNHEY and CDR2 SMNVEV (reference sequence). V dropped 5 bases and J dropped 4; count of bases not matched to a gene: 4. The CDR3 spans 13 residues.

DNA of the CDR3: TGTGCCAGCAGCACCGGGACTAGTTATACAGATACGCAGTATTTT. This codes for CASSTGTSYTDTQYF. The chain is built from TRBV28 and TRBJ2-3; 8 bases are shared with TRBD2. The length of the CDR3 is 15 residues. The J segment lost 3 bases and the V segment lost 6 bases, leaving 8 bases of the junction unmatched. Looked up from germline, CDR1 is MDHEN and CDR2 is SYDVKM.

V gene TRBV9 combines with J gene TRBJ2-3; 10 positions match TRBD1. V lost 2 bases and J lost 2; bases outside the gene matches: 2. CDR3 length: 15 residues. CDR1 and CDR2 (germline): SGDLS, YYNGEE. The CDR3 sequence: CASSVDRGHTDTQYF. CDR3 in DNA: TGTGCCAGCAGCGTCGACAGGGGGCACACAGATACGCAGTATTTT.

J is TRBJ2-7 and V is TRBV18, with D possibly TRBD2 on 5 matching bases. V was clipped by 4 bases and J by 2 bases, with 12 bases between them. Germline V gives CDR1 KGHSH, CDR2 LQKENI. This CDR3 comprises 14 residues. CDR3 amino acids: CASSLGAPAYEQYF. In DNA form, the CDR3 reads TGTGCCAGCTCACTGGGAGCACCAGCCTACGAGCAGTACTTC.

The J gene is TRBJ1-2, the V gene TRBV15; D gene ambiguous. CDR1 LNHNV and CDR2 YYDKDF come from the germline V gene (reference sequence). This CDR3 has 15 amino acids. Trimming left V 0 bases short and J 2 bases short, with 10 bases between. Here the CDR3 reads CATSRDLEGNYGYTF. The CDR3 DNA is TGTGCCACCAGCAGAGATTTGGAGGGCAACTATGGCTACACCTTC.